This record covers a single TCR beta chain. Its antigen is undetermined. The sample originates from a study of siplizumab effects on memory and regulatory T cells. Method: immunoSEQ multiplex PCR; TCRdb's copy keeps in-frame clones and lacks some. The data show 65,000 to 70,000 clones, with around nine tenths seen just once and over 1.5% held by the top ten. The germline V gene encodes CDR1 SNHLY and CDR2 FYNNEI. Trimming took 1 base from V and 6 from J; bases not matched to a gene: 3. The CDR3 runs 15 residues. The study, taken as a whole, reports: Greater diversity than memory cells seemed evident in naive T cells, which also appeared to be major alloresponse contributors.

The sequenced sample was Tregs sorted from blood. The sequence came from a human donor in good health. The chain combines TRBV2 with TRBJ2-4, with 10 positions matching TRBD1. The CDR3 nucleotides are TGTGCCAGCAGTGAAGGACAGGGGGCTAGAAACATTCAGTACTTC. The encoded protein is CASSEGQGARNIQYF.